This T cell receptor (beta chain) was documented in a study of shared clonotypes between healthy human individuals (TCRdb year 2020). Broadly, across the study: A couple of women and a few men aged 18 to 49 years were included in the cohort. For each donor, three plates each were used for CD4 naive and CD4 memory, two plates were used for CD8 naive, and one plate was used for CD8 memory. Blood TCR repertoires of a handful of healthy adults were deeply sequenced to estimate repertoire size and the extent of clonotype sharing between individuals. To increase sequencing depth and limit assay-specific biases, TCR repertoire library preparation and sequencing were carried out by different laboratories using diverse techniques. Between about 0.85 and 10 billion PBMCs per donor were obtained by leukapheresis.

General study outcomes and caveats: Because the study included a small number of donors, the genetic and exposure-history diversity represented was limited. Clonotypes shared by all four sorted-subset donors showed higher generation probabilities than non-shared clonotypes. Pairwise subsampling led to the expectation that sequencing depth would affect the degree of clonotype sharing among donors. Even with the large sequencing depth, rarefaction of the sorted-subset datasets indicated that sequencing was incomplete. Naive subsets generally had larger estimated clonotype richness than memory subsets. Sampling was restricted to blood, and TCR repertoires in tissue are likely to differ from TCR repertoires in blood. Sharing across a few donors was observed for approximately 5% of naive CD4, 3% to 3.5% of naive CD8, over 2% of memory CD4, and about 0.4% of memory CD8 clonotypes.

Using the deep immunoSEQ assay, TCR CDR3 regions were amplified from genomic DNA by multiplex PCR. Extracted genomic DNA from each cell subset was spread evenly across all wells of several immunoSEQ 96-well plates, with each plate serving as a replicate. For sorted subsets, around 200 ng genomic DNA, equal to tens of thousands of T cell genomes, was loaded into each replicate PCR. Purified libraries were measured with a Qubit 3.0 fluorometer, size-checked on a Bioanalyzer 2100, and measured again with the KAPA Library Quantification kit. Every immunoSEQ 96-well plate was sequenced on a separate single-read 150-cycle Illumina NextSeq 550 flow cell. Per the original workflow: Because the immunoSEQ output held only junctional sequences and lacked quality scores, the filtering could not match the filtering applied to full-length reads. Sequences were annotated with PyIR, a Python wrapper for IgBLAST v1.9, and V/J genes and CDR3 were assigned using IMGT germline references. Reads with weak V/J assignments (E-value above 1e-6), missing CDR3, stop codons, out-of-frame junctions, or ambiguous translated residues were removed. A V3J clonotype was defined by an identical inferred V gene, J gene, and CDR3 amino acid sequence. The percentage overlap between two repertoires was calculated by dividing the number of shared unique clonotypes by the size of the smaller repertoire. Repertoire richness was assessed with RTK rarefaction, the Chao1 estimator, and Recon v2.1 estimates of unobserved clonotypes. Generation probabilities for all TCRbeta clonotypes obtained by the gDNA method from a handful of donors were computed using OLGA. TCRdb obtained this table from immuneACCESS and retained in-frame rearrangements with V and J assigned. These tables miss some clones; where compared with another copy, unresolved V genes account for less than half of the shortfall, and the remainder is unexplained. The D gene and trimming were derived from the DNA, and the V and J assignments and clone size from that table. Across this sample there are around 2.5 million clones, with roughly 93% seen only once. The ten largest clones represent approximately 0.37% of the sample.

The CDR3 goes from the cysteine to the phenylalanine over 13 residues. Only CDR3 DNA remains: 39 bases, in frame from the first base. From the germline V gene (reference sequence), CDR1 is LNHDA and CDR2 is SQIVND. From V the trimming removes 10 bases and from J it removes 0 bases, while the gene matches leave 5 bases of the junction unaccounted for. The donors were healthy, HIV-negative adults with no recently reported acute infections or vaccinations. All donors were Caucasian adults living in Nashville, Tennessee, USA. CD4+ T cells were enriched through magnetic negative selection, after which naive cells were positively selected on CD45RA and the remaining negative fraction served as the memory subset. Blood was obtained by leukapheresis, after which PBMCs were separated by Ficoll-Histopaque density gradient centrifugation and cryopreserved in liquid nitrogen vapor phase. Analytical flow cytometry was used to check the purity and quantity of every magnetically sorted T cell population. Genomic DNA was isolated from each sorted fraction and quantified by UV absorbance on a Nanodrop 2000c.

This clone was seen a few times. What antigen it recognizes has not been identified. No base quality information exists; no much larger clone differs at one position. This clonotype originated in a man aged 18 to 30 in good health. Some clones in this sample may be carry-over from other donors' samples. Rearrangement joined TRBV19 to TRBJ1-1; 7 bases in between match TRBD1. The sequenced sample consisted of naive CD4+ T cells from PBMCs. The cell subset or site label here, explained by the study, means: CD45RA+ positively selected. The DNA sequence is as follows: TGTGCCACCAGACAGGGACTGAACACTGAAGCTTTCTTT. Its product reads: CATRQGLNTEAFF.